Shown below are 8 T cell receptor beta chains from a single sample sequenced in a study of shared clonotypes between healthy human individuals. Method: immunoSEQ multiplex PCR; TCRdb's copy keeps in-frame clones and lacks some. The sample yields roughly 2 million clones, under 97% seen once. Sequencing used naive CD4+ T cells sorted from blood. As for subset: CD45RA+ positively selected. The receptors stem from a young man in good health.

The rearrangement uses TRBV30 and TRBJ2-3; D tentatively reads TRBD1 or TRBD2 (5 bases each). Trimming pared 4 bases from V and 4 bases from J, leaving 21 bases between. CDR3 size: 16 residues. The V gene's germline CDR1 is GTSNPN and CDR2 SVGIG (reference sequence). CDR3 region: CAWNPKGAVGADTQYF. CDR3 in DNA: TGTGCCTGGAACCCGAAGGGAGCGGTGGGGGCAGATACGCAGTATTTT.

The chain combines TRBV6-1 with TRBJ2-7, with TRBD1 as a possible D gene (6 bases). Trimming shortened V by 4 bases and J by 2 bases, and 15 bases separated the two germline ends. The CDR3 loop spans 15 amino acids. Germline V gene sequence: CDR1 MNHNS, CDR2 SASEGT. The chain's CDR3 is CASSAPPRGAYEQYF. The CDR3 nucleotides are TGTGCCAGCAGTGCCCCTCCCAGGGGCGCCTACGAGCAGTACTTC.

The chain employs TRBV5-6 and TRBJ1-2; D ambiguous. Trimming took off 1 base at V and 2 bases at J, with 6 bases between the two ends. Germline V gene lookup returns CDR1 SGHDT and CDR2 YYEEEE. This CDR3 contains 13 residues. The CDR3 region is CASSLSRNYGYTF. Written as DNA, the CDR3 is TGTGCCAGCAGCTTGTCTCGAAACTATGGCTACACCTTC.

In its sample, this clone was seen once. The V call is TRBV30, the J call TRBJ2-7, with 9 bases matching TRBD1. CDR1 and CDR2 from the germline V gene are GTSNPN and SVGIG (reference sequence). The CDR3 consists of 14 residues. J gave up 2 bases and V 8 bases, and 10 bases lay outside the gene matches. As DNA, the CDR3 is TGTGCCCTACTAACGCGACAGGGGGCCTACGAGCAGTACTTC. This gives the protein CALLTRQGAYEQYF.

The CDR3 DNA follows: TGCGCCAGCAGCTTGACCGATCAGGGGTCTGGAAACACCATATATTTT. Its translation is CASSLTDQGSGNTIYF. V gene TRBV5-1 combines with J gene TRBJ1-3; TRBD1 might be the D (6 bases). The V gene lost 1 base and the J gene lost 1 base, with 12 bases spanning the gap. The CDR3 length is 16 residues. CDR1 is SGHRS, CDR2 YFSETQ, per germline.

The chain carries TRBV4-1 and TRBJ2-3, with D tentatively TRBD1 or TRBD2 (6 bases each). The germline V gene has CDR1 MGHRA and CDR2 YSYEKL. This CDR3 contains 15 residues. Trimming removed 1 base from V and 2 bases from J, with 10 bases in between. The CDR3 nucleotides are TGCGCCAGCAGCCAAGGTCGGGGGCCCACAGATACGCAGTATTTT. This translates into CASSQGRGPTDTQYF.

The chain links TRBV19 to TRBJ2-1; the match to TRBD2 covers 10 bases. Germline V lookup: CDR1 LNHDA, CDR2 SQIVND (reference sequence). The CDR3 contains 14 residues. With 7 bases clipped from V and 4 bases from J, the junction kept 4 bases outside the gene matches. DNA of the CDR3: TGTGCCAGTACATCTAGCGGGAGATACAATGAGCAGTTCTTC. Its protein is CASTSSGRYNEQFF.

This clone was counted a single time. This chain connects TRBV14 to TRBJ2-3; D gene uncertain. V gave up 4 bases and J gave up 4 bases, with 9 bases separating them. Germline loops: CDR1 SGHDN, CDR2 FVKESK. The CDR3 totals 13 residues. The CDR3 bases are TGTGCCAGCAGCCCCCGGCTGGCAGATACGCAGTATTTT. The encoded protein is CASSPRLADTQYF.